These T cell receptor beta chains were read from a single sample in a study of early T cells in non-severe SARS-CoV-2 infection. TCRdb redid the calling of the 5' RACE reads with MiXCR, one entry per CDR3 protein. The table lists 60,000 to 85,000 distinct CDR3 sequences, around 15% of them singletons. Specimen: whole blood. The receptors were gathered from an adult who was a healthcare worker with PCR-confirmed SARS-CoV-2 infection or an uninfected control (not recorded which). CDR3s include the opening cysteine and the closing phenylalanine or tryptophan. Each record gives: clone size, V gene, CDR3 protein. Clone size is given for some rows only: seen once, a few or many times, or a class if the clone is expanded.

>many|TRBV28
CASSPISGGYIKNIQYF
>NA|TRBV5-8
CASSRTGGNTGELFF
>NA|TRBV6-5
CASSRRDRSHNEQFF
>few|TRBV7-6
CASSSGQGYEKLFF
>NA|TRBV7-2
CASSPPRLAGNTGELFF
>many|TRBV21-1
CASSKFKSFQETQYF
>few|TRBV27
CASSLSTGLGTEQYF
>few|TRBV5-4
CASSSRTGLTEAFF
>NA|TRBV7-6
CASSLVGGSYEQYF
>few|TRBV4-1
CASSQDGQGIYGYTF
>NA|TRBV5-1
CASSRGLADGTQYF
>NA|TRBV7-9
CASSLGAQGTEAFF
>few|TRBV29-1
CSAGTGGPLGSEAFF
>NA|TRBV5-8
CASRYGTHYGYTF
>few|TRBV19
CASSASGRAEGGELFF
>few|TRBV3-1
CASSHTGTEAFF
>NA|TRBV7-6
CASSFWTSGDTQYF
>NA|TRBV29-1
CSVEGVRTFEAFF
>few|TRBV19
CASSIPLGSSGNTIYF
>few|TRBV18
CASSPGQGGQPQHF
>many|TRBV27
CASSPTLGYEQYF
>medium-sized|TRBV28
CASSSSGTGITYEQYF
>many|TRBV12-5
CASATGQGTGNTIYF
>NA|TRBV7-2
CASSQGAGWGEAFF
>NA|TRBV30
CAWSAGQGLNEQYF
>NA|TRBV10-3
CAISESGQAVSYEQYF
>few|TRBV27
CASSSLGAGSTDTQYF
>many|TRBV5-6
CASSLGTSEGIQYF
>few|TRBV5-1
CASSLGQLREQYF
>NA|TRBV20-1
CSARPSENTGELFF
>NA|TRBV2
CASLTPTSGETYNEQFF
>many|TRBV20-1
CSAPGTSGKTDTQYF
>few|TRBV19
CASSIGTGLGQPQHF
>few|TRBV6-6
CASSELGPPEEKLFF
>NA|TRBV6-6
CASSQPPGQNTGELFF
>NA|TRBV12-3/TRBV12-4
CASHRGPGNTIYF
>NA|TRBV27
CASRHREDSYTF
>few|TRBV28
CASSSVPGQGSPLHF
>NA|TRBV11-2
CASSLAQVMETQYF
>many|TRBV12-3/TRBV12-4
CASSKETQYF
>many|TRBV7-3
CASSPARGSRSGANVLTF
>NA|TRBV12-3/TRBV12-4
CASSLGGASSYEQYF
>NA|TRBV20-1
CSARFSGNYNEQFF
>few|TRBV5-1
CASSGGYTDTQYF
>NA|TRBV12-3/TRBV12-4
CASSFDMGATNEKLFF
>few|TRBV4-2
CASSQDPAGGIEPQHF
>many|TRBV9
CASSASGGSYEQYF
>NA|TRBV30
CAWSVQRVGTEAFF
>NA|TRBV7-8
CASSSPGGALGNEQFF
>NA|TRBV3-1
CASSQGHAYEQYF
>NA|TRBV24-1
CATSDPSGKGKNIQYF
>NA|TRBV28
CASGGTGAYNEQFF
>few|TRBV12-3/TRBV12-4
CASSLNRRGYTF
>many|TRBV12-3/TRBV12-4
CAISWEETGANVLTF
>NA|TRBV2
CARLAPTGELFF
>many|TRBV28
CASNSPDKGATYGYTF
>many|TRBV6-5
CASKLGSGKRDEQFF
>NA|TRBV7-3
CASSPYMNTEAFF
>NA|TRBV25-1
CASLGLVTQYF